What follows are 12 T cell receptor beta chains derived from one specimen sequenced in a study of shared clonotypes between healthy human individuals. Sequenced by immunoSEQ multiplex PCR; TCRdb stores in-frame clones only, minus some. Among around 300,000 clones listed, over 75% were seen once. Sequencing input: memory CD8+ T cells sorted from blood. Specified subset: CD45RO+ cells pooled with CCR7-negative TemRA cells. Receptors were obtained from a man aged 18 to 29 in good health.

Here the CDR3 reads CAWSTSEVTQYF. CDR3 in DNA: TGTGCCTGGAGTACCTCAGAGGTGACCCAGTACTTC. This chain uses TRBV30 with TRBJ2-5; D unresolved. From germline, CDR1 is GTSNPN and CDR2 SVGIG (reference sequence). With 2 bases removed from V and 7 bases from J, the gap between germline ends came to 11 bases. The CDR3 extends over 12 amino acids.

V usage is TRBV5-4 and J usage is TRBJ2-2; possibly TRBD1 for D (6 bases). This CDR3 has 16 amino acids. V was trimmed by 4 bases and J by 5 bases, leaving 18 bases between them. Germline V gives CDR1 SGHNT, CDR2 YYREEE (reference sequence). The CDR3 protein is CASSPSTGTITGELFF. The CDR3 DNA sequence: TGTGCCAGCAGCCCGTCAACAGGGACGATAACCGGGGAGCTGTTTTTT.

CDR3 sequence (DNA): TGTGCCAGCAGTCTTCCCAGGGGGACTGGCACAGATACGCAGTATTTT. Its protein is CASSLPRGTGTDTQYF. The rearrangement joins TRBV13 to TRBJ2-3, with D perhaps matching TRBD1 (7 bases). V lost 6 bases to trimming and J lost 1 base, with 17 bases between them. Per the germline V gene, CDR1 is PRHDT and CDR2 is FYEKMQ (reference sequence). This CDR3 spans 16 amino acids.

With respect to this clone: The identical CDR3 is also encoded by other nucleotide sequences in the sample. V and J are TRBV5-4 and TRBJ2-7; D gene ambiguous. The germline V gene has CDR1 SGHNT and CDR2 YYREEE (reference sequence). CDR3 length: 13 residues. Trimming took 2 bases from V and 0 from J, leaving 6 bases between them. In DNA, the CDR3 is TGTGCCAGCAGCTTTTTTGACTCCTACGAGCAGTACTTC. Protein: CASSFFDSYEQYF.

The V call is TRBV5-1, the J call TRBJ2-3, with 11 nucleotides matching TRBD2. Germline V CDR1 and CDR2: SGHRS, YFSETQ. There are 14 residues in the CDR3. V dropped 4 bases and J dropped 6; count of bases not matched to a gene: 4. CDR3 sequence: CASSTGTSGDTQYF. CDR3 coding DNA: TGCGCCAGCAGCACCGGGACTAGCGGTGATACGCAGTATTTT.

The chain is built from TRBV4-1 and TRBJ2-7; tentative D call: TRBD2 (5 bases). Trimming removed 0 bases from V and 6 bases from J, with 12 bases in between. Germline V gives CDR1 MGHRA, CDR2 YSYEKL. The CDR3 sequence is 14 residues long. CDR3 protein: CASSQEEGRVEQYF. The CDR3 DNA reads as TGCGCCAGCAGCCAAGAAGAGGGAAGGGTCGAGCAGTACTTC.

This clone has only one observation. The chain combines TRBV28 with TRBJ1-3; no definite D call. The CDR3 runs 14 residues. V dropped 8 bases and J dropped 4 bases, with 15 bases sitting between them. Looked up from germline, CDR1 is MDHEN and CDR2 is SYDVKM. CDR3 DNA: TGTGCCAGCCAGTTCCGGACGCTAGGAAACACCATATATTTT. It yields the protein CASQFRTLGNTIYF.

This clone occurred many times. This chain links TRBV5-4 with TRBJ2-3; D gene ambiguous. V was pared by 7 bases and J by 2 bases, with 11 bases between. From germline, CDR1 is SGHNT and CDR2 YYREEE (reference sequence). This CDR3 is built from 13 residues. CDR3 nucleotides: TGTGCCAGCTTAAGCGAACCCACAGATACGCAGTATTTT. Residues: CASLSEPTDTQYF.

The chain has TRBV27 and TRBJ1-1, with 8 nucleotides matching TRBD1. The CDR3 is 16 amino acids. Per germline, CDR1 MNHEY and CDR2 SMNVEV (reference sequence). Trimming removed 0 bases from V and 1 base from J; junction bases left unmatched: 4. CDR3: CASSLSLGTGNTEAFF. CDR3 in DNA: TGTGCCAGCAGTTTATCGCTGGGGACAGGGAACACTGAAGCTTTCTTT.

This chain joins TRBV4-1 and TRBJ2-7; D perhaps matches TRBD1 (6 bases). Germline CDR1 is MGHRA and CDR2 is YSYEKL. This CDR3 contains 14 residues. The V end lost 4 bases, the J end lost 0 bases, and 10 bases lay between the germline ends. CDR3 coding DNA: TGCGCCAGCAGCCCTTGGGACAACTCCTACGAGCAGTACTTC. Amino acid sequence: CASSPWDNSYEQYF.

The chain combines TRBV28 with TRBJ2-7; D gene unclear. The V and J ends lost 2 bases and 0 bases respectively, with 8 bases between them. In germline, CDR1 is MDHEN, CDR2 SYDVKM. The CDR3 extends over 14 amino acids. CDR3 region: CASSLAASSYEQYF. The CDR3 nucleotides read TGTGCCAGCAGTTTAGCGGCCAGCTCCTACGAGCAGTACTTC. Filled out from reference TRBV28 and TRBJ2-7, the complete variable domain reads DVKVTQSSRYLVKRTGEKVFLECVQDMDHENMFWYRQDPGLGLRLIYFSYDVKMKEKGDIPEGYSVSREKKERFSLILESASTNQTSMYLCASSLAASSYEQYFGPGTRLTVT.

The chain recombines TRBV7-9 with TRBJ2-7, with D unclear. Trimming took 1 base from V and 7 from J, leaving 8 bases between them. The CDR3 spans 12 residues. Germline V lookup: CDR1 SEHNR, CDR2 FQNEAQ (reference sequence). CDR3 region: CASSLGVGEQYF. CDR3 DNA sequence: TGTGCCAGCAGCTTAGGAGTGGGGGAGCAGTACTTC.